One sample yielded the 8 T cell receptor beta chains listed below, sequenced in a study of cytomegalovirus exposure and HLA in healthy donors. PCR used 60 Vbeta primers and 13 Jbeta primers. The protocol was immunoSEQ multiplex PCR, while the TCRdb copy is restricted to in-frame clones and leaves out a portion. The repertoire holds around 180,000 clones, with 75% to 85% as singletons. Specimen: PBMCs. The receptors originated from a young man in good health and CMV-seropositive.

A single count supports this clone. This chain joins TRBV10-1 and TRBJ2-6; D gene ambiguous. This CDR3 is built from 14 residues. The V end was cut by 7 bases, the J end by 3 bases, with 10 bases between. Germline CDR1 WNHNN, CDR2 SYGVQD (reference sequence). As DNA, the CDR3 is TGCGCCAGCAATCTTAGTAATGGGGCCAACGTCCTGACTTTC. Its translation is CASNLSNGANVLTF.

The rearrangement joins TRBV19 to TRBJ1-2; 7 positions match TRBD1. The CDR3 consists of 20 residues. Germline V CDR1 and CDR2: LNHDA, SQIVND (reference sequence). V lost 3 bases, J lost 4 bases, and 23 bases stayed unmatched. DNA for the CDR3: TGTGCCAGTAGTATCGATACTATTAGGACAGGAAAATATTTAAGCTATGGCTACACCTTC. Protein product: CASSIDTIRTGKYLSYGYTF.

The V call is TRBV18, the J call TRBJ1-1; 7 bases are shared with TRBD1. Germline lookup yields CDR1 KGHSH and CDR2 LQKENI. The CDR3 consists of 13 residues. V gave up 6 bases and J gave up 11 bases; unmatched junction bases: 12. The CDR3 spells CASSQGEALKAFF. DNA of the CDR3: TGTGCCAGCTCCCAGGGGGAAGCCCTGAAGGCTTTCTTT.

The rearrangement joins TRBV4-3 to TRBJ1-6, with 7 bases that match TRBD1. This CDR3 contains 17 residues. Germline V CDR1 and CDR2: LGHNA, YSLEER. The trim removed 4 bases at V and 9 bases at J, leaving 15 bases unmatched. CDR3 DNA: TGCGCCAGCAGCCCGCGATCCGACTTGACAGGGCTTTCACCCCTCCACTTT. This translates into CASSPRSDLTGLSPLHF.

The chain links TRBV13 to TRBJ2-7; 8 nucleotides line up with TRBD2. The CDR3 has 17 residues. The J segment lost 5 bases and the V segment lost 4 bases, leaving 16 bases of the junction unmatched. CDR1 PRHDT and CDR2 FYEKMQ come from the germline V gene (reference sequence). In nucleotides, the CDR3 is TGTGCCAGCAGCTCCCAGGGTAGAACGGGGGGGCCCCACGAGCAGTACTTC. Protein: CASSSQGRTGGPHEQYF.

The CDR3 reads CASSQGRNNEQYF. CDR3 nucleotide sequence: TGCGCCAGCAGCCAGGGGCGAAACAACGAGCAGTACTTC. V usage is TRBV5-1 and J usage is TRBJ2-7; TRBD1 is a possible D gene (6 bases). CDR1 SGHRS and CDR2 YFSETQ come from the germline V gene. Trimming pared 4 bases from V and 5 bases from J, leaving 13 bases between. The CDR3 runs 13 residues.

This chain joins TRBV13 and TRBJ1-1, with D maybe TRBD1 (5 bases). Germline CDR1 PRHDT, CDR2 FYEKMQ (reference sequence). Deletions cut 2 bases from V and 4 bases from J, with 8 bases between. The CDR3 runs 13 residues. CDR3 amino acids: CASSLSRGTEAFF. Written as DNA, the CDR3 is TGTGCCAGCAGCTTAAGTAGGGGCACTGAAGCTTTCTTT.

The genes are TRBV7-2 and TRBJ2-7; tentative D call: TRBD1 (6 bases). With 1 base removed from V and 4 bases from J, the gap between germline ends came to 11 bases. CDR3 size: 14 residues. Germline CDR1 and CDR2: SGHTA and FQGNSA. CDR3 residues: CASSLEGVAYEQYF. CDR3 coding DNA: TGTGCCAGCAGCTTAGAGGGGGTAGCGTACGAGCAGTACTTC.